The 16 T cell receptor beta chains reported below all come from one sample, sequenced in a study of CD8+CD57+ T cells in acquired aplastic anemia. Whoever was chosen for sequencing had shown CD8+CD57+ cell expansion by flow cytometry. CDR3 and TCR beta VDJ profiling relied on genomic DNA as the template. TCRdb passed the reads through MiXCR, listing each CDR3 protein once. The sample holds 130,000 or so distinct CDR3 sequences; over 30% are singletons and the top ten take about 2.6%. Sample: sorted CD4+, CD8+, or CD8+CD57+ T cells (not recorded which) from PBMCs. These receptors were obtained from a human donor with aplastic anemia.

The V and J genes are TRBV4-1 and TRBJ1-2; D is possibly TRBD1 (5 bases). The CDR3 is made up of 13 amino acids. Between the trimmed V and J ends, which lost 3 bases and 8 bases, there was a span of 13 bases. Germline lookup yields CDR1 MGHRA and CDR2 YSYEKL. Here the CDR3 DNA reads TGCGCCAGCAGCCAGGACACGACGCCCGGCTACACCTTC. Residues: CASSQDTTPGYTF.

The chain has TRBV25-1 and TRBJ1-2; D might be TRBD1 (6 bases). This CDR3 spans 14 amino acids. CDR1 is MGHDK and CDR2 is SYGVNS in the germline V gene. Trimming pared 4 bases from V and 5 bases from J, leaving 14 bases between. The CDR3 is CASSVSTGYYGYTF. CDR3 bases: TGTGCCAGCAGTGTATCCACAGGGTATTATGGCTACACCTTC.

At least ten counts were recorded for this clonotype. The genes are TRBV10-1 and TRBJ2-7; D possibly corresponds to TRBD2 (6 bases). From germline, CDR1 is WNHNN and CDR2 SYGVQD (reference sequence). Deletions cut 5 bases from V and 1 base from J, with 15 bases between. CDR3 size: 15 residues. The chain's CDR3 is CASSPGRAGSYEQYF. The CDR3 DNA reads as TGCGCCAGCAGTCCAGGCCGCGCGGGATCCTACGAGCAGTACTTC.

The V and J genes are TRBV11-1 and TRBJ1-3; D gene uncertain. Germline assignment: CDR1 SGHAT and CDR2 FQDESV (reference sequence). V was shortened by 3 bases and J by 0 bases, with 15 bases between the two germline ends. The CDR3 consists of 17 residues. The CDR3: CASSFQRTLSSGNTIYF. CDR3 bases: TGTGCCAGCAGCTTCCAACGGACCTTAAGCTCTGGAAACACCATATATTTT. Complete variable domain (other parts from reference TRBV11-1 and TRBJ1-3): EAEVAQSPRYKITEKSQAVAFWCDPISGHATLYWYRQILGQGPELLVQFQDESVVDDSQLPKDRFSAERLKGVDSTLKIQPAELGDSAMYLCASSFQRTLSSGNTIYFGEGSWLTVV.

The CDR3 sequence: CSVVRGLNTEAFF. CDR3 bases: TGCAGCGTTGTGAGGGGGCTGAACACTGAAGCTTTCTTT. This sequence joins TRBV29-1 and TRBJ1-1, with TRBD1 matching over 7 bases. This CDR3 comprises 13 residues. The V segment lost 4 bases and the J segment 0 bases; nucleotides outside the gene matches: 2. The germline V gene encodes CDR1 SQVTM and CDR2 ANQGSEA.

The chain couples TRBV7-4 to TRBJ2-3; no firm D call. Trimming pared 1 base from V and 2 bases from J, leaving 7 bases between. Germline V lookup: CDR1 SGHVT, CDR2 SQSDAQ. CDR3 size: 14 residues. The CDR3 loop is CASSLGMTTDTQYF. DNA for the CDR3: TGTGCCAGCAGCTTAGGGATGACCACAGATACGCAGTATTTT. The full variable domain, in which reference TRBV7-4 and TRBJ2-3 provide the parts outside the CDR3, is GAGVSQSPRYKVAKRGRDVALRCDSISGHVTLYWYRQTLGQGSEVLTYSQSDAQRDKSGRPSGRFSAERPERSVSTLKIQRTEQGDSAVYLCASSLGMTTDTQYFGPGTRLTVL.

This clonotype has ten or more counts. CDR3 nucleotides: TGTGCCAGCAGTCCCTCAGGCCCCTACGAGCAGTACGTC. Translation gives CASSPSGPYEQYV. The chain couples TRBV6-1 to TRBJ2-7; D ambiguous. The germline CDR1 and CDR2 sequences are MNHNS and SASEGT. V gave up 5 bases and J gave up 2 bases, with 10 bases separating them. The CDR3 totals 13 residues.

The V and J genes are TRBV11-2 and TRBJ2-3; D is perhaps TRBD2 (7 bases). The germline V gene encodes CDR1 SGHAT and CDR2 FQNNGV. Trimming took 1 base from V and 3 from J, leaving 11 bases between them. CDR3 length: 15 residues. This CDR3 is CASSLGGGITDTQYF. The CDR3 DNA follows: TGTGCCAGCAGCTTAGGCGGGGGCATTACAGATACGCAGTATTTT.

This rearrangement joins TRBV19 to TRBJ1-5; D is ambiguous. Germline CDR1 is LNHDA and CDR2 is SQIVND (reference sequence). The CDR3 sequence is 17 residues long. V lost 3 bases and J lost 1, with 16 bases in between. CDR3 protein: CASSIRPPNKSNQPQHF. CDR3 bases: TGTGCCAGTAGTATTCGTCCCCCCAACAAAAGCAATCAGCCCCAGCATTTT.

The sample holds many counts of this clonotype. The CDR3 spells CASSESRGEWYEQYF. For the CDR3, the DNA is TGCGCCAGCAGTGAGTCGAGGGGGGAATGGTACGAGCAGTACTTC. The rearrangement uses TRBV10-2 and TRBJ2-7; D could derive from TRBD1 or TRBD2 (6 bases each). Looked up from germline, CDR1 is WSHSY and CDR2 is SAAADI. This CDR3 spans 15 amino acids. V lost 0 bases and J 4 bases, leaving 13 bases between the germline ends.

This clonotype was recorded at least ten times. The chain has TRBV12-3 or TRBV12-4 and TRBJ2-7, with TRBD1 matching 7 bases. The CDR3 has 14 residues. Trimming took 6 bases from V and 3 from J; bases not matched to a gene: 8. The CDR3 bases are TGTGCCAGCAGGGGGGACAGCTCCCTCTACGAGCAGTACTTC. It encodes CASRGDSSLYEQYF.

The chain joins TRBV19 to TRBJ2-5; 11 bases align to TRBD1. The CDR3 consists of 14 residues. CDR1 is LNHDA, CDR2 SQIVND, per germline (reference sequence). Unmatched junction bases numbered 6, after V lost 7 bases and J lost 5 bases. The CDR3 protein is CASKDRGRGETQYF. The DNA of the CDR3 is TGTGCCAGTAAGGACAGGGGGCGCGGGGAGACCCAGTACTTC.

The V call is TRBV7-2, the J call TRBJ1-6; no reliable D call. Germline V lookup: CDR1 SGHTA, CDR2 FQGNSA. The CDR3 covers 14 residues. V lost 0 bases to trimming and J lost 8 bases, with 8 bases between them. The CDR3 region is CASSLAGNHSPLHF. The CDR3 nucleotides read TGTGCCAGCAGCTTAGCCGGGAATCATTCACCCCTCCACTTT.

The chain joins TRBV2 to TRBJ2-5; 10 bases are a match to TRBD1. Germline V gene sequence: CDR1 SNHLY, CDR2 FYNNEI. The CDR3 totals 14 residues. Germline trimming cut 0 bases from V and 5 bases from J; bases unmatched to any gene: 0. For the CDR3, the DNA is TGTGCCAGCAGTGAAGCGGGACAGGGGGAGACCCAGTACTTC. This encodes CASSEAGQGETQYF.

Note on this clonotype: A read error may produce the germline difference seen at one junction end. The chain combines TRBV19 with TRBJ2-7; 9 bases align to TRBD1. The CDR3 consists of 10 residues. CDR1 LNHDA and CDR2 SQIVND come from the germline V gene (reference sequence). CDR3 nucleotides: TGTGCCAGTAGTGTGGGACAGGGAAGGTTC. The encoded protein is CASSVGQGRF.

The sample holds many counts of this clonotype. DNA of the CDR3: TGTGCCAGCAGCTTAGGGCATGTCAATCAGCCCCAGCATTTT. Amino acids: CASSLGHVNQPQHF. This chain joins TRBV13 and TRBJ1-5, with unresolved D. This CDR3 has 14 residues. The V end lost 0 bases, the J end lost 3 bases, and 6 bases lay between the germline ends. The germline gives CDR1 PRHDT, CDR2 FYEKMQ (reference sequence).